This TCR beta chain stems from a study of cytomegalovirus exposure and HLA in healthy donors. The CDR3 has 16 residues. CDR1 and CDR2 (germline): SGDLS, YYNGEE. Trimming took 4 bases from V and 3 from J, leaving 17 bases between them. This clone was recorded a few times. Its antigen is still unknown. The PCR made use of 60 Vbeta and 13 Jbeta primers. Produced via immunoSEQ multiplex PCR; TCRdb's table is partial and in-frame only. The repertoire has about 260,000 clones, approximately 84% of them found once; the top ten carry 2% to 2.5%. Study results and limitations: Follow-up analysis seemed to connect common viral pathogens with several of the most significant clusters identified.

The sequence was obtained from a woman aged 40 to 50 in good health and CMV-seropositive. The sequenced sample was PBMCs. The chain employs TRBV9 and TRBJ2-1; weak D call: TRBD1 (6 bases). The CDR3 DNA reads TGTGCCAGCAGCCCCTATTCCGGGACATACTACAATGAGCAGTTCTTC. Translation gives CASSPYSGTYYNEQFF.